This T cell receptor (beta chain) was recorded in a study of healthy donors' naive CD4 and CD8 T cells. Each TCR library used 500 ng of total RNA and a linear amplification protocol. TCRdb passed the reads through MiXCR, listing each CDR3 protein once. The repertoire consists of about 180,000 distinct CDR3 sequences, with 65% to 75% occurring once and the leading ten covering roughly 2.3%. Germline CDR1 and CDR2: DFQATT and SNEGSKA (reference sequence). V dropped 3 bases and J dropped 3 bases, with 15 bases sitting between them. CDR3 size: 14 residues. This receptor was obtained from a pool of human donors in good health; the sample pools cells from several healthy donors. What was sequenced was naive CD4+ and CD8+ T cells sorted from blood, pooled from several donors. V usage is TRBV20-1 and J usage is TRBJ2-7; no clear D gene. CDR3 DNA sequence: TGCAGTGCTAGGCAACAGAAGAACTACTACGAGCAGTACTTC. Translating gives CSARQQKNYYEQYF.